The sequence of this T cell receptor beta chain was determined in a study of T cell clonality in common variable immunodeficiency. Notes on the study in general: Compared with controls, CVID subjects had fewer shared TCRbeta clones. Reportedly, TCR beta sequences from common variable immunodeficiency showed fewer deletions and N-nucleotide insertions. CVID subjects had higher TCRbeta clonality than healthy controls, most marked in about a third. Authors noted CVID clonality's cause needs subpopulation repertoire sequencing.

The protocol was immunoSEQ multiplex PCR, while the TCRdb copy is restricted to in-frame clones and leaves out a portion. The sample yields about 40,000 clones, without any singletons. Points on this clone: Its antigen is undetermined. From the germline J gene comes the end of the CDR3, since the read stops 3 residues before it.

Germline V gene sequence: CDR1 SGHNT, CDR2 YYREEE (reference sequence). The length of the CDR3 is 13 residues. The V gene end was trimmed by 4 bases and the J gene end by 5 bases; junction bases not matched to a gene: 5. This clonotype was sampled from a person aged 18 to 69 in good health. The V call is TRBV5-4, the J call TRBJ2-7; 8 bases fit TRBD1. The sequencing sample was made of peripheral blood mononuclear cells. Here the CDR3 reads CASSRDRSDEQYF. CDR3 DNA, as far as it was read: TGTGCCAGCAGCCGGGACAGGTCCGACGAG.